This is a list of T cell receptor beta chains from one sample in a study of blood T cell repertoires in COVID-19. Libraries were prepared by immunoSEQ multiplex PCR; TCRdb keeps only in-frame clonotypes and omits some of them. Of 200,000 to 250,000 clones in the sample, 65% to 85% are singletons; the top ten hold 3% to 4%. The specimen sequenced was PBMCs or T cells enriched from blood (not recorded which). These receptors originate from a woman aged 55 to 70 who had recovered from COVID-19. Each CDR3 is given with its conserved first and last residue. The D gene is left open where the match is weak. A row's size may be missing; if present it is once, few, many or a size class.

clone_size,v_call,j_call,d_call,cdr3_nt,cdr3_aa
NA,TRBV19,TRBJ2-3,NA,TGTGCCAGTAGTATTATGGATACGCAGTATTTT,CASSIMDTQYF
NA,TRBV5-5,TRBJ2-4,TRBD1,TGTGCCAGCAGCTTGGCCCTAACAGGGGGCGGCCAAAACATTCAGTACTTC,CASSLALTGGGQNIQYF
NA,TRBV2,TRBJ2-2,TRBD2,TGTGCCAGCAGAGGAGGGACTAGCGGATACACCGGGGAGCTGTTTTTT,CASRGGTSGYTGELFF
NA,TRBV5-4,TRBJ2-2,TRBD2,TGTGCCAGCAGCATCGGGACTAGCGGGAGAGGGGGCGGGGAGCTGTTTTTT,CASSIGTSGRGGGELFF
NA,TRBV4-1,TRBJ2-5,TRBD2,TGCGCCAGCAGCCAAGATTACGGCGGGGGGGCCGCGAAGACCCAGTACTTC,CASSQDYGGGAAKTQYF
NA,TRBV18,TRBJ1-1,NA,TGTGCCAGCTCGGGCAACATGAACACTGAAGCTTTCTTT,CASSGNMNTEAFF
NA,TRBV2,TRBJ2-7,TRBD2,TGTGCCAGCAGTGAAAGTGGCAGAACTAGCGGGAGACACGAGCAGTACTTC,CASSESGRTSGRHEQYF
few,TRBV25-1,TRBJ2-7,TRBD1,TGTGCCAGCAGTGCCACAGGGGCCCCTACAACCTACGAGCAGTACTTC,CASSATGAPTTYEQYF
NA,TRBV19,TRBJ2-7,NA,TGTGCCAGTTCCTCCAACGACAGGCTCCCTTACGAGCAGTACTTC,CASSSNDRLPYEQYF
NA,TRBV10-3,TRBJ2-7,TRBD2,TGTGCATCAAGGCTAGCGGGAAGTGTCGAGCAGTACTTC,CASRLAGSVEQYF
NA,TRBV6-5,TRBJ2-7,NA,TGTGCCAGCAGCTCTACCGGGACTCAATACGAGCAGTACTTC,CASSSTGTQYEQYF
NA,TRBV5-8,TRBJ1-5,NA,TGTGCCAGCAGCTTGACGATCGGGGGGGCCAAGCAGCCCCAGCATTTT,CASSLTIGGAKQPQHF
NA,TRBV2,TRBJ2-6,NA,TGTGCCAGCAGACGGACGGGGGTGTCTGGGGCCAACGTCCTGACTTTC,CASRRTGVSGANVLTF
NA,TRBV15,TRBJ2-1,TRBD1,TGTGCCACCAGCAGAGATCGTAGTCGGACAGGAGGTTACAATGAGCAGTTCTTC,CATSRDRSRTGGYNEQFF
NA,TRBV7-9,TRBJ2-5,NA,TGTGCCAGCAGCCCGGTCCAAGAGACCCAGTACTTC,CASSPVQETQYF
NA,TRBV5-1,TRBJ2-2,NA,TGCGCCAGCAGCAAGGGGGTAAACACCGGGGAGCTGTTTTTT,CASSKGVNTGELFF
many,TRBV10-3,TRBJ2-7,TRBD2,TGTGCCGCACGACTAGCGGGGGGGCCCTACGAGCAGTACTTC,CAARLAGGPYEQYF
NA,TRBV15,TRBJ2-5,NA,TGTGCCACCAGCAGGTTACCCTGGTCGGCCCAGTACTTC,CATSRLPWSAQYF
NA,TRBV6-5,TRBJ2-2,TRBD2,TGTGCCAGCGGGCTAGCGGGAGGGAGGGCCGGGGAGCTGTTTTTT,CASGLAGGRAGELFF
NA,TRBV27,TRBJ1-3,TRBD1,TGTGCCAGCATTTCCAGGGGGGATCGGGGAAACACCATATATTTT,CASISRGDRGNTIYF
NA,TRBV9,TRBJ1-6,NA,TGTGCCAGCAGCGTAGCTCTTAGGACTCCCGGCGGTAATTCACCCCTCCACTTT,CASSVALRTPGGNSPLHF
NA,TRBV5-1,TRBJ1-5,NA,TGCGCCAGCAGCTTGGGCAGCGACAATCAGCCCCAGCATTTT,CASSLGSDNQPQHF
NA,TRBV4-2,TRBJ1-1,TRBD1,TGTGCCAGCAGCTCCGACAGGGGAAACACTGAAGCTTTCTTT,CASSSDRGNTEAFF
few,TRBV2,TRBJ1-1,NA,TGTGCCAGCAGTGAACAGGTGAACACTGAAGCTTTCTTT,CASSEQVNTEAFF
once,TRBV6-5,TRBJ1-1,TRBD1,TGTGCCAGCAGTTACCCAGGACAGGCGAACACTGAAGCTTTCTTT,CASSYPGQANTEAFF
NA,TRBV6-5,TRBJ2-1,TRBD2,TGTGCCAGCACGCGGGGGGCCTACAATGAGCAGTTCTTC,CASTRGAYNEQFF
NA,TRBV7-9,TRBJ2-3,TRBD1,TGTGCCGGGAGATGGACAGGGCGAGATACGCAGTATTTT,CAGRWTGRDTQYF
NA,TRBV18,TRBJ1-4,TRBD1,TGTGCCAGCTCACCTCAGGGGGCGACTGGTGAAAAACTGTTTTTT,CASSPQGATGEKLFF
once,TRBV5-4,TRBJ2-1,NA,TGTGCCAGCAGCTTGGATCGGGACTGGACCAATGAGCAGTTCTTC,CASSLDRDWTNEQFF
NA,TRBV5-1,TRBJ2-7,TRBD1,TGCGCCAGCAGCCTTGGGACAGTCTCCTACGAGCAGTACTTC,CASSLGTVSYEQYF
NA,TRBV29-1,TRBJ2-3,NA,TGCAGCGGCTCGGGAGAAGGCGCAGATACGCAGTATTTT,CSGSGEGADTQYF
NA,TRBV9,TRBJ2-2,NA,TGTGCCAGCAGCACAGCGAACACCGGGGAGCTGTTTTTT,CASSTANTGELFF
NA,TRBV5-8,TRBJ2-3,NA,TGTGCCAGCAGGTGGACGGGAAGCACAGATACGCAGTATTTT,CASRWTGSTDTQYF
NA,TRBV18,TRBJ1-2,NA,TGTGCCAGCTCACCACCGAGTACAGGGCTATATGGCTACACCTTC,CASSPPSTGLYGYTF
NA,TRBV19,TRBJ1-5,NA,TGTGCCAGTAGTATGGCACGGGACAATCAGCCCCAGCATTTT,CASSMARDNQPQHF
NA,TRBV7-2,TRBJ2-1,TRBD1,TGTGCCAGCAGCTTCCCTACAGGGGGCCAGTTCTTC,CASSFPTGGQFF
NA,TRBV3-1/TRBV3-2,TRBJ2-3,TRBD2,TGTGCCAGCAGCCAGGGGACTAGTGCAGATACGCAGTATTTT,CASSQGTSADTQYF